Listed below are T cell receptor beta chains from one sample, sequenced in a study of blood T cells in healthy people across ages. TCRdb re-derived calls from the 5' RACE reads in MiXCR, one entry per CDR3 protein. The sample has over 700,000 distinct CDR3 sequences, just under 25% seen once. These data were likewise used in another study, on T cells of mothers and their children.

Source material: blood. These receptors came from a boy between 10 and 17 years old in good health. Each CDR3 is given with its conserved first and last residue. The order of the fields is D gene, clone size, V gene, J gene, CDR3 protein, CDR3 DNA. A D gene is named only where the DNA matches it firmly. Clone size is not always given. Where it is, it says once, few, many or a class for expanded clones.

D gene: TRBD2; clone size: NA; V gene: TRBV29-1; J gene: TRBJ2-3; CDR3 protein: CSVEGISTSGSTDTQYF; CDR3 DNA: TGCAGCGTGGAAGGGATCTCGACTAGCGGAAGCACAGATACGCAGTATTTT
D gene: TRBD1; clone size: NA; V gene: TRBV6-5; J gene: TRBJ1-1; CDR3 protein: CASSYTTGVTEAFF; CDR3 DNA: TGTGCCAGCAGTTACACGACAGGGGTCACTGAAGCTTTCTTT
D gene: NA; clone size: NA; V gene: TRBV29-1; J gene: TRBJ2-7; CDR3 protein: CSVEARTGSSYEQYF; CDR3 DNA: TGCAGCGTTGAAGCCAGGACGGGGAGCTCCTACGAGCAGTACTTC
D gene: TRBD1; clone size: NA; V gene: TRBV27; J gene: TRBJ2-6; CDR3 protein: CASGIQGASGANVLTF; CDR3 DNA: TGTGCCAGCGGAATCCAGGGGGCTTCTGGGGCCAACGTCCTGACTTTC
D gene: NA; clone size: NA; V gene: TRBV11-1; J gene: TRBJ2-1; CDR3 protein: CASYWGEALYNEQFF; CDR3 DNA: TGTGCCAGCTATTGGGGGGAGGCCCTCTACAATGAGCAGTTCTTC
D gene: NA; clone size: few; V gene: TRBV12-3/TRBV12-4; J gene: TRBJ1-6; CDR3 protein: CASSLGELVDSPLHF; CDR3 DNA: TGTGCCAGCAGTTTAGGGGAGCTTGTAGATTCACCCCTCCACTTT
D gene: TRBD1; clone size: NA; V gene: TRBV15; J gene: TRBJ2-4; CDR3 protein: CATSEGQGVSKNIQYF; CDR3 DNA: TGTGCCACCAGCGAAGGACAGGGAGTTTCGAAAAACATTCAGTACTTC
D gene: NA; clone size: NA; V gene: TRBV29-1; J gene: TRBJ2-7; CDR3 protein: CSGSSYEQYF; CDR3 DNA: TGCAGCGGGAGCTCCTACGAGCAGTACTTC
D gene: TRBD2; clone size: few; V gene: TRBV6-6; J gene: TRBJ2-3; CDR3 protein: CASSLRGGVDTQYF; CDR3 DNA: TGTGCCAGCAGTCTTCGGGGGGGTGTAGATACGCAGTATTTT
D gene: NA; clone size: NA; V gene: TRBV29-1; J gene: TRBJ2-3; CDR3 protein: CSVRGKQTDTQYF; CDR3 DNA: TGCAGCGTGCGAGGAAAGCAGACAGATACGCAGTATTTT
D gene: NA; clone size: NA; V gene: TRBV27; J gene: TRBJ2-1; CDR3 protein: CASSLSWSYNEQFF; CDR3 DNA: TGTGCCAGCAGTTTATCGTGGTCCTACAATGAGCAGTTCTTC
D gene: TRBD1; clone size: NA; V gene: TRBV7-2; J gene: TRBJ1-6; CDR3 protein: CASSSRGQGKDNSPLHF; CDR3 DNA: TGTGCCAGCAGCTCCCGCGGACAGGGAAAGGATAATTCACCCCTCCACTTT
D gene: NA; clone size: NA; V gene: TRBV5-6; J gene: TRBJ2-7; CDR3 protein: CASSPGSRSYEQYF; CDR3 DNA: TGTGCCAGCAGCCCCGGCAGCAGGAGCTACGAGCAGTACTTC
D gene: NA; clone size: NA; V gene: TRBV29-1; J gene: TRBJ1-2; CDR3 protein: CSVGGGHGYTF; CDR3 DNA: TGCAGCGTTGGCGGGGGCCATGGCTACACCTTC
D gene: NA; clone size: NA; V gene: TRBV6-1; J gene: TRBJ2-1; CDR3 protein: CASSAGEDSYNEQFF; CDR3 DNA: TGTGCCAGCAGTGCAGGGGAAGATTCCTACAATGAGCAGTTCTTC
D gene: TRBD1; clone size: few; V gene: TRBV6-1; J gene: TRBJ1-2; CDR3 protein: CASSAAGTGGKYGGYTF; CDR3 DNA: TGTGCCAGCAGTGCAGCCGGGACAGGGGGCAAGTACGGTGGCTACACCTTC
D gene: TRBD1; clone size: few; V gene: TRBV20-1; J gene: TRBJ1-1; CDR3 protein: CSANPTGRESTEAFF; CDR3 DNA: TGCAGTGCTAACCCGACAGGGCGTGAATCCACTGAAGCTTTCTTT
D gene: NA; clone size: NA; V gene: TRBV4-3; J gene: TRBJ1-1; CDR3 protein: CASSQDGSGGTEAFF; CDR3 DNA: TGCGCCAGCAGCCAAGATGGGTCCGGTGGCACTGAAGCTTTCTTT
D gene: TRBD2; clone size: NA; V gene: TRBV12-3/TRBV12-4; J gene: TRBJ2-7; CDR3 protein: CASSISGISYEQYF; CDR3 DNA: TGTGCCAGCAGTATAAGCGGGATCTCCTACGAGCAGTACTTC
D gene: TRBD2; clone size: few; V gene: TRBV18; J gene: TRBJ2-1; CDR3 protein: CASSPEGSGTYNEQFF; CDR3 DNA: TGTGCCAGCTCACCCGAGGGTAGCGGGACCTACAATGAGCAGTTCTTC
D gene: NA; clone size: few; V gene: TRBV7-2; J gene: TRBJ2-5; CDR3 protein: CASSLAKTLQETQYF; CDR3 DNA: TGTGCCAGCAGCTTAGCGAAAACCTTACAAGAGACCCAGTACTTC
D gene: NA; clone size: few; V gene: TRBV7-3; J gene: TRBJ1-1; CDR3 protein: CASSLTPTLEAFF; CDR3 DNA: TGTGCCAGCAGCTTAACCCCGACCCTTGAAGCTTTCTTT
D gene: NA; clone size: NA; V gene: TRBV2; J gene: TRBJ2-1; CDR3 protein: CASSRGSIYNEQFF; CDR3 DNA: TGTGCCAGCAGTCGGGGTTCAATCTACAATGAGCAGTTCTTC
D gene: TRBD2; clone size: NA; V gene: TRBV29-1; J gene: TRBJ2-3; CDR3 protein: CSVEAGGSTDTQYF; CDR3 DNA: TGCAGCGTTGAGGCGGGAGGATCCACAGATACGCAGTATTTT
D gene: NA; clone size: few; V gene: TRBV7-7; J gene: TRBJ2-1; CDR3 protein: CASSPRVGNEQFF; CDR3 DNA: TGTGCTAGCAGCCCCCGCGTGGGTAATGAGCAGTTCTTC
D gene: NA; clone size: NA; V gene: TRBV20-1; J gene: TRBJ1-4; CDR3 protein: CSAGGLNEKLFF; CDR3 DNA: TGCAGTGCCGGAGGCCTCAATGAAAAACTGTTTTTT